Presented here are 22 T cell receptor beta chains from one specimen sequenced in a study of spatial heterogeneity in lung cancer. The time point: sample taken at primary tumor resection. TCRdb re-derived calls from the 5' RACE reads in MiXCR, one entry per CDR3 protein. The sample has several thousand distinct CDR3 sequences; under 8.5% are singletons. Sequencing used normal lung tissue next to the tumor, obtained at surgery. These receptors were taken from a female donor with early-stage non-small cell lung cancer.

By frequency in the sample, this clonotype is medium-sized (0.01 to 0.1%). The V and J genes are TRBV12-3 or TRBV12-4 and TRBJ2-1; TRBD2 is a possible D gene (6 bases). CDR3 length equals 11 residues. Trimming removed 3 bases at V and 12 bases at J, with 9 bases between. The CDR3 loop is CASSFGDWQFF. In DNA, the CDR3 is TGTGCCAGCAGTTTCGGGGACTGGCAGTTCTTC.

The J gene is TRBJ2-7, the V gene TRBV12-3 or TRBV12-4, with TRBD1 matching over 7 bases. The CDR3 loop spans 14 amino acids. V lost 2 bases, J lost 3 bases, and 4 bases stayed unmatched. The CDR3: CASSLSQGNYEQYF. The CDR3 region has the DNA TGTGCCAGCAGTTTATCACAGGGGAACTACGAGCAGTACTTC.

The table lists this clonotype with many counts. V and J are TRBV20-1 and TRBJ1-5; 8 bases are shared with TRBD1. This CDR3 has 15 amino acids. V trimming: 6 bases; J trimming: 0 bases; junction bases outside the gene matches: 7. Germline CDR1 and CDR2: DFQATT and SNEGSKA (reference sequence). CDR3 region: CSAPGQGHSNQPQHF. In nucleotides, the CDR3 is TGCAGTGCCCCCGGACAGGGACATAGCAATCAGCCCCAGCATTTT.

This chain links TRBV10-3 with TRBJ2-3, with a weak D call TRBD2 (5 bases). The CDR3 is 14 residues long. Germline values: CDR1 ENHRY, CDR2 SYGVKD. The CDR3 DNA follows: TGTGCTACAAGGGCGGGCGGGAGCACAGATACGCAGTATTTT. It yields the protein CATRAGGSTDTQYF.

The genes are TRBV29-1 and TRBJ1-1, with a weak D call TRBD1 (6 bases). CDR3 length: 12 amino acids. Trimming removed 3 bases from V and 3 bases from J, with 8 bases in between. CDR1 is SQVTM and CDR2 is ANQGSEA in the germline V gene. Here the CDR3 reads CSVERGYTEAFF. CDR3 bases: TGCAGCGTTGAGAGGGGGTACACTGAAGCTTTCTTT.

This clonotype was detected ten times or more. V is TRBV23-1 and J is TRBJ2-3, with D maybe TRBD2 (6 bases). TRBV23-1 is an ORF; its function is uncertain. Trimming stripped 7 bases from V and 8 bases from J, with 10 bases between. The CDR3 covers 11 residues. In nucleotides, the CDR3 is TGCGCCAGCAAACGGGGGACTACGCAGTATTTT. It is translated as CASKRGTTQYF.

The chain couples TRBV28 to TRBJ2-1, with 7 bases identical to TRBD2. Germline V gene lookup returns CDR1 MDHEN and CDR2 SYDVKM. V lost 5 bases to trimming and J lost 10 bases; unmatched junction nucleotides: 14. The CDR3 has 15 amino acids. CDR3 sequence reads: CASSASGDYFREQFF. As DNA, the CDR3 is TGTGCCAGCAGTGCCTCCGGGGACTACTTTCGCGAGCAGTTCTTC.

By share, this clonotype counts as medium-sized. V gene TRBV7-9 combines with J gene TRBJ2-6; D possibly corresponds to TRBD2 (5 bases). Germline CDR1 and CDR2: SEHNR and FQNEAQ (reference sequence). CDR3 length: 17 amino acids. Trimming left V 5 bases short and J 0 bases short, with 14 bases between. The CDR3 DNA reads as TGTGCCAGCAGCCCAAGGCGGGTATCCTCTGGGGCCAACGTCCTGACTTTC. It is translated as CASSPRRVSSGANVLTF.

V gene TRBV20-1 combines with J gene TRBJ1-5, with D hard to call. Germline V gene lookup returns CDR1 DFQATT and CDR2 SNEGSKA (reference sequence). The CDR3 spans 13 residues. Trimming cost V 3 bases and J 4 bases, with 10 bases left between them. CDR3 sequence (DNA): TGCAGTGCTAGTGGTTCGGGGAATCAGCCCCAGCATTTT. Translation: CSASGSGNQPQHF.

This clonotype was seen repeatedly, ten times or more. The V call is TRBV20-1, the J call TRBJ1-1; 7 bases map to TRBD1. Germline values: CDR1 DFQATT, CDR2 SNEGSKA (reference sequence). The CDR3 spans 14 residues. Losses at the gene ends were 5 bases for V and 3 bases for J; bases not matched to a gene: 9. CDR3 amino acids: CSAPQGGRDTEAFF. CDR3 coding DNA: TGCAGTGCTCCTCAGGGGGGAAGGGACACTGAAGCTTTCTTT.

This clonotype has a handful of counts. The chain employs TRBV6-5 and TRBJ2-7; 8 bases are shared with TRBD2. The CDR3 spans 15 residues. Germline V CDR1 and CDR2: MNHEY, SVGAGI. V shed 7 bases and J 0 bases; nucleotides not matched to a gene: 8. Here the CDR3 reads CASNSAGGGSYEQYF. DNA of the CDR3: TGTGCCAGCAACTCCGCGGGGGGAGGCTCCTACGAGCAGTACTTC.

This clonotype was detected ten times or more. The gene calls are TRBV27 and TRBJ1-2, with TRBD1 identical over 7 bases. The CDR3 runs 18 residues. Trimming removed 0 bases from V and 4 bases from J; junction bases left unmatched: 14. The germline V gene has CDR1 MNHEY and CDR2 SMNVEV (reference sequence). The CDR3 DNA sequence: TGTGCCAGCAGTTTATCGGGTGTCCAGGGGGGGTGGAGCTATGGCTACACCTTC. Translating gives CASSLSGVQGGWSYGYTF.

The rearrangement uses TRBV20-1 and TRBJ2-2; D is undetermined. This CDR3 is 12 amino acids long. The germline V and J ends were trimmed by 3 bases and 7 bases, with 9 bases remaining between them. Germline assignment: CDR1 DFQATT and CDR2 SNEGSKA (reference sequence). The CDR3 nucleotides read TGCAGTGCTAGGCCCCAGGTCGGGGAGCTGTTTTTT. Protein sequence: CSARPQVGELFF.

This clonotype was counted ten times or more. CDR3 protein: CASSLAGPGNEQFF. The CDR3 bases are TGTGCCAGCAGCCTTGCGGGCCCTGGGAATGAGCAGTTCTTC. The rearrangement joins TRBV5-6 to TRBJ2-1; D might be TRBD2 (5 bases). The CDR3 loop spans 14 amino acids. Germline V gene lookup returns CDR1 SGHDT and CDR2 YYEEEE. V was pared by 4 bases and J by 7 bases, with 15 bases between. The full variable domain, rest sourced from reference TRBV5-6 and TRBJ2-1, is DAGVTQSPTHLIKTRGQQVTLRCSPKSGHDTVSWYQQALGQGPQFIFQYYEEEERQRGNFPDRFSGHQFPNYSSELNVNALLLGDSALYLCASSLAGPGNEQFFGPGTRLTVL.

As concerns this clonotype: A much larger clone is a single base away; this may be a read error. The chain carries TRBV24-1 and TRBJ2-1; 9 bases agree with TRBD2. J was trimmed by 5 bases and V by 5 bases; bases with no gene match: 6. The CDR3 runs to 15 residues. Germline values: CDR1 KGHDR, CDR2 SFDVKD. Here the CDR3 reads CATSGAGGLNNEQFF. The DNA for the CDR3 is TGTGCCACCAGTGGCGCGGGGGGGCTTAACAATGAGCAGTTCTTC.

This clonotype is medium-sized within its sample. V usage is TRBV12-3 or TRBV12-4 and J usage is TRBJ1-6; TRBD1 is a possible D gene (6 bases). V dropped 9 bases and J dropped 7 bases, with 16 bases sitting between them. This CDR3 region has 14 residues. The CDR3 nucleotides read TGTGCCAGTAAAGCGGGGGCGCCGAATTCACCCCTCCACTTT. As protein: CASKAGAPNSPLHF.

There are a few counts of this clonotype. The V and J genes are TRBV15 and TRBJ2-5; perhaps TRBD2 as D (5 bases). V lost 0 bases and J lost 1, with 6 bases in between. This CDR3 has 14 amino acids. Germline lookup yields CDR1 LNHNV and CDR2 YYDKDF (reference sequence). The CDR3 DNA reads as TGTGCCACCAGCAGAGATCGGGGCCAAGAGACCCAGTACTTC. Translated: CATSRDRGQETQYF.

Many counts were recorded for this clonotype. This chain links TRBV5-1 with TRBJ2-2; 10 bases map to TRBD2. CDR1 and CDR2 (germline): SGHRS, YFSETQ. V lost 0 bases and J lost 4; bases outside the gene matches: 6. The CDR3 loop spans 17 amino acids. The CDR3 DNA reads as TGCGCCAGCAGCTTGGGTCCTAGCGGGGGACCCACCGGGGAGCTGTTTTTT. Protein: CASSLGPSGGPTGELFF. The full variable domain, rest sourced from reference TRBV5-1 and TRBJ2-2, is KAGVTQTPRYLIKTRGQQVTLSCSPISGHRSVSWYQQTPGQGLQFLFEYFSETQRNKGNFPGRFSGRQFSNSRSEMNVSTLELGDSALYLCASSLGPSGGPTGELFFGEGSRLTVL.

Relative to its sample, this clonotype is medium-sized (0.01 to 0.1%). The CDR3 DNA sequence: TGCAGTGCTAGAGTGCGGGACAACCTCTCCGAGCAGTACTTC. It encodes CSARVRDNLSEQYF. The chain links TRBV20-1 to TRBJ2-7; perhaps D is TRBD1 or TRBD2 (6 bases each). The CDR3 is 14 residues long. The germline V gene encodes CDR1 DFQATT and CDR2 SNEGSKA (reference sequence). Trimming pared 1 base from V and 6 bases from J, leaving 16 bases between.

This clonotype occurred many times. The CDR3 sequence: CASSATGLGTEAFF. Written as DNA, the CDR3 is TGTGCCAGCAGTGCGACAGGGCTGGGCACTGAAGCTTTCTTT. The chain links TRBV6-1 to TRBJ1-1; 7 bases fit TRBD1. This CDR3 spans 14 amino acids. J lost 4 bases, V lost 4 bases, and 6 bases had no gene match. CDR1 and CDR2 from the germline V gene are MNHNS and SASEGT.

CDR3 loop: CASLGQGIYEQYF. The CDR3 bases are TGTGCCAGCCTCGGACAGGGGATTTACGAGCAGTACTTC. This chain connects TRBV28 to TRBJ2-7; 9 nucleotides line up with TRBD1. The CDR3 is 13 residues long. Germline V lookup: CDR1 MDHEN, CDR2 SYDVKM. After removal of 8 bases from V and 4 bases from J, the junction contained 6 bases not matched to a gene.

By proportion, this clonotype is medium-sized (0.01 to 0.1%). This chain uses TRBV28 with TRBJ1-1; D is uncertain. The V gene's germline CDR1 is MDHEN and CDR2 SYDVKM. This CDR3 comprises 14 residues. Trimming pared 7 bases from V and 1 base from J, leaving 13 bases between. The CDR3 sequence is CASNEPPRNTEAFF. The CDR3 DNA sequence: TGTGCCAGCAACGAGCCCCCGCGGAACACTGAAGCTTTCTTT.